This TCR beta chain was obtained from a study of cytomegalovirus exposure and HLA in healthy donors. Study findings and constraints: Across donors, most TCRs were seen rarely, yet some public ones were widespread. Some TCR beta chains (about 180 of them) were listed as cytomegalovirus-associated. Clusters of TCRs from the first cohort tended to co-occur in the 110 or so validation repertoires (as a later analysis found).

Assay used: immunoSEQ multiplex PCR; TCRdb lists only in-frame clones, some missing. The sample lists tens of thousands of clones, 92% seen once, with around 1.4% in the top ten. As regards this clone: Its antigen remains unknown.

Germline lookup yields CDR1 KGHSH and CDR2 LQKENI. The J segment lost 3 bases and the V segment lost 4 bases, leaving 5 bases of the junction unmatched. The length of the CDR3 is 15 residues. J is TRBJ1-1 and V is TRBV18; 10 bases are a match to TRBD1. The origin of this receptor is a man aged 18 to 30 in good health and CMV-seronegative. The material sequenced was PBMCs. The CDR3 sequence: CASSQRQGADTEAFF. The CDR3 DNA follows: TGTGCCAGCTCACAACGACAGGGGGCGGACACTGAAGCTTTCTTT.